One sample yielded the 10 T cell receptor delta chains listed below, sequenced in a study of Vδ1+ human thymocytes. Sequences come from RNA converted to cDNA by reverse transcription. Pooled V-gene forward primers with one constant-region reverse primer generated the CDR3 amplicons by multiplex PCR. TCRdb re-processed the multiplex PCR reads using CATT. The repertoire holds around 23,000 delta-chain clones, with around 7.4% as singletons. Antigen specificity for these receptors is unknown. Notes on the study in general: Thymic TRG and TRD repertoires appeared highly polyclonal, with Gaussian CDR3 length distributions.

Sequencing was carried out using Vdelta1+ gamma-delta thymocytes from the thymus. Regarding subset: FACS-sorted CD3+ TCRalphabeta- TCRVdelta1+ TCRVdelta2- thymocytes. These receptors were taken from a girl less than two years old who had congenital heart surgery.

The gene calls are TRDV1 and TRDJ1, with a possible D match to TRDD3 (6 bases). The CDR3 extends over 20 amino acids. Trimming removed 0 bases from V and 3 bases from J, with 26 bases in between. Germline V gene data show CDR1 as TSWWSYY and CDR2 as QGS. In DNA form, the CDR3 reads TGTGCTCTTGGGGAACTACGATGCCTACTCGGATGGGGGCACGCCGATAAACTCATCTTT. Translation: CALGELRCLLGWGHADKLIF.

This chain joins TRDV1 and TRDJ1; possible D gene TRDD3, 6 bases. V was pared by 4 bases and J by 0 bases, with 33 bases between. Germline CDR1 is TSWWSYY and CDR2 is QGS. The CDR3 loop spans 22 amino acids. CDR3 sequence reads: CALGAFRQTTYGIEEYTDKLIF. CDR3 DNA sequence: TGTGCTCTTGGGGCTTTTCGCCAAACCACATACGGGATAGAGGAGTACACCGATAAACTCATCTTT.

The sample holds a few counts of this clone. V usage is TRDV1 and J usage is TRDJ1, with 9 bases lining up with TRDD3. The germline CDR1 and CDR2 sequences are TSWWSYY and QGS. The CDR3 consists of 23 residues. The V gene end was trimmed by 3 bases and the J gene end by 1 base; junction bases not matched to a gene: 27. CDR3 protein: CALGERGYYEVLGDPWGTDKLIF. In DNA form, the CDR3 reads TGTGCTCTTGGGGAGCGGGGCTACTACGAGGTACTGGGGGACCCATGGGGCACCGATAAACTCATCTTT.

This clone was seen a few times. The chain joins TRDV1 to TRDJ1; 7 positions agree with TRDD2. CDR1 is TSWWSYY, CDR2 QGS, per germline. Trimming took 4 bases from V and 4 from J; bases not matched to a gene: 21. The CDR3 has 19 amino acids. CDR3 bases: TGTGCTCTTGGGGCTAGCATTCCTACACTTTACTGGACACACGATAAACTCATCTTT. Translation gives CALGASIPTLYWTHDKLIF.

The chain carries TRDV1 and TRDJ1; 10 positions match TRDD3. CDR1 TSWWSYY and CDR2 QGS come from the germline V gene. V shed 4 bases and J 1 base; nucleotides not matched to a gene: 21. This CDR3 region has 21 residues. The CDR3 sequence: CALGAFEWGIPPLLGTDKLIF. CDR3 nucleotide sequence: TGTGCTCTTGGGGCCTTCGAGTGGGGGATACCCCCGCTCCTAGGCACCGATAAACTCATCTTT.

The chain is built from TRDV1 and TRDJ1; the D gene is possibly TRDD3 (6 bases). TCRdb is silent on the J gene; assignment here came from matching the DNA to germline. With 4 bases removed from V and 0 bases from J, the gap between germline ends came to 15 bases. From germline, CDR1 is TSWWSYY and CDR2 QGS. The CDR3 is made up of 16 amino acids. CDR3 amino acids: CALGAKDWAYTDKLIF. In DNA, the CDR3 is TGTGCTCTTGGGGCTAAAGACTGGGCGTACACCGATAAACTCATCTTT.

To note about this clone: One junction end disagrees with the germline gene, perhaps due to a read error. This chain connects TRDV1 to TRDJ1, with 10 nucleotides matching TRDD3. Germline V CDR1 and CDR2: TSWWSYY, QGS. The CDR3 runs 20 residues. CDR3 in DNA: TGTGCTCTTGGAGAACCCGCTTCCTTTACTGGGGGATCCTACACCGATAAACTCATCTTT. It is translated as CALGEPASFTGGSYTDKLIF.

This clone was seen only a few times. The rearrangement links TRDV1 to TRDJ1; D is undetermined. There are 22 residues in the CDR3. Trimming left V 1 base short and J 3 bases short, with 33 bases between. Germline V gives CDR1 TSWWSYY, CDR2 QGS. DNA of the CDR3: TGTGCTCTTGGGGAACGGGGTTTTATTCCCACCCCTTGTCTTTTACGTCCCGATAAACTCATCTTT. The encoded protein is CALGERGFIPTPCLLRPDKLIF.

Within the sample, this clone is medium-sized. The rearrangement links TRDV1 to TRDJ1, with 9 positions matching TRDD2. Looked up from germline, CDR1 is TSWWSYY and CDR2 is QGS. This CDR3 comprises 17 residues. V lost 0 bases and J lost 0; bases outside the gene matches: 5. This chain's CDR3 is CALGELAFLRYTDKLIF. CDR3 DNA sequence: TGTGCTCTTGGGGAACTAGCCTTCCTACGGTACACCGATAAACTCATCTTT.

The sample holds a few counts of this clone. The rearrangement joins TRDV2 to TRDJ1, with TRDD3 identical over 7 bases. Unmatched junction bases numbered 12, after V lost 0 bases and J lost 0 bases. There are 18 residues in the CDR3. CDR1 is GEAIGNYY, CDR2 EKD, per germline. The CDR3 is CACDTGRYWGKYTDKLIF. The CDR3, as DNA: TGTGCCTGTGACACCGGCCGTTACTGGGGAAAGTACACCGATAAACTCATCTTT.